The source of this T cell receptor beta chain is a study of T cells expressing NK-cell markers. The overall study: All TCR beta repertoires analysed originated from sorted CD3+CD56+NKG2C+, CD3+CD56+NKG2C- and CD3+CD56-NKG2C+ T cells.

From germline, CDR1 is SEHNR and CDR2 FQNEAQ (reference sequence). The CDR3 extends over 14 amino acids. From its re-call of the 5' RACE reads, TCRdb lists each CDR3 protein once, without DNA. The sample includes some 340,000 distinct CDR3 sequences. The chain combines TRBV7-9 with TRBJ1-2; the TRBD1 assignment by TCRdb is unverifiable without DNA. This TCR derives from a man aged 18 to 69 in good health. What was sequenced was blood T cells: a sorted CD56 or NKG2C T cell subset, CD4+ or CD8+ T cells, or bulk PBMC T cells (not recorded which). This chain's CDR3 is CASSPTGMLRGYTF. Complete variable domain (other parts from reference TRBV7-9 and TRBJ1-2): DTGVSQNPRHKITKRGQNVTFRCDPISEHNRLYWYRQTLGQGPEFLTYFQNEAQLEKSRLLSDRFSAERPKGSFSTLEIQRTEQGDSAMYLCASSPTGMLRGYTFGSGTRLTVV.